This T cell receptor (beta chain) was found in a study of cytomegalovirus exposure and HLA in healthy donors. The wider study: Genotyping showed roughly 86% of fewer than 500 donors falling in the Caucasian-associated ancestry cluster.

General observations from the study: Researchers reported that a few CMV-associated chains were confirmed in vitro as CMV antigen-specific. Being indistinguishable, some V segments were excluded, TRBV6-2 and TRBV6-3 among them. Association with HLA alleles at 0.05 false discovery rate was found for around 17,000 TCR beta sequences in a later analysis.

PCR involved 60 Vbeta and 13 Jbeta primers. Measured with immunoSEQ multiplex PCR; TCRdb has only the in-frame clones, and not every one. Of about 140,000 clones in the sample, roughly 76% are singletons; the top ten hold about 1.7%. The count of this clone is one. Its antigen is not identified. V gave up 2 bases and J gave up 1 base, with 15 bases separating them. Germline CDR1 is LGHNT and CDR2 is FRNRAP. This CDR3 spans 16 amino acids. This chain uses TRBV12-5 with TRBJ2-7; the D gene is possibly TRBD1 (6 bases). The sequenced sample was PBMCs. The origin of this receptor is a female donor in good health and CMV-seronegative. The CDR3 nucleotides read TGTGCTAGTGGTTTGACCAGGGGTGAAGGTTCCTACGAGCAGTACTTC. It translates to CASGLTRGEGSYEQYF.